This T cell receptor (beta chain) is from a study of PD-L1 blockade in urothelial cancer (TCRdb year 2017). About the investigation overall: Therapy was started in the mid-2010s for all patients, and atezolizumab 1,200 mg was administered intravenously every 3 weeks. Twenty-five of 29 patients were identified as males with urothelial cancer of bladder origin, and a prior smoking history was reported by 18 of 29 patients. An ECOG performance status of 0 or 1 was recorded for the patients, and 0 to 3 prior chemotherapy regimens had been received by the patients. Blood samples were analyzed at two time points: 3 weeks after treatment start (second dose) and 6 weeks after treatment start. Blood samples gave median yields of approximately 130,000 T cells and 80,000 to 90,000 unique TCRs, along with a median clonality of about 0.084. The study, an exploratory multi-omic analysis, examined somatic, immune and clinical correlates of response to PD-L1 blockade with atezolizumab in urothelial cancer. Pretreatment tumor samples, along with matched peripheral blood serially collected before and after atezolizumab treatment, were subjected to TCR sequencing. Durable clinical benefit was defined as a progression-free survival longer than 6 months, and TCR features were additionally tested against progression-free survival and overall survival. Whole exome sequencing and RNA sequencing of pretreatment tumors were performed alongside TCR sequencing in the same patients. Fewer than ten patients achieved durable clinical benefit and approximately 20 did not. Pretreatment blood TCR-seq was available for 30 or so patients, at least one posttreatment blood collection was obtained for 24 patients, and tumor TCR-seq was available for 24 patients. Here is what the overall study found, with its caveats: Because of the small sample size (n ≈ 28) and the many exploratory analyses performed, the results are intended to be regarded as hypothesis-generating. A pretreatment peripheral blood TCR clonality below the median was linked to improved progression-free and overall survival. Patients with durable benefit showed greater expansion of tumor-associated TCR clones in peripheral blood 3 weeks after starting treatment (n of about 20, p = 0.022).

A cohort of about 27 patients with locally advanced or metastatic urothelial carcinoma, treated at Memorial Sloan Kettering on a trial protocol, was included. Peripheral blood mononuclear cells were collected pretreatment and during treatment, with between 1 and 8 total time points per patient. The Qiagen DNeasy Blood extraction kit was used to purify genomic DNA from total PBMCs and tumor samples. PBMCs were collected pretreatment and during treatment and were isolated and stored as previously described. To estimate absolute template abundance from read counts, synthetic TCR analog templates were spiked into each PCR. Using the immunoSEQ assay, TCRbeta CDR3 regions were amplified from genomic DNA with bias-controlled V and J gene primers. Sequencing of rearranged TCRbeta segments was performed at approximately 20X coverage. Regarding the original processing steps: Sequencing errors were corrected by clustering and CDR3s were annotated against IMGT to assign V, D and J genes. Downstream analyses used only productive TCRbeta rearrangements and left out out-of-frame or stop-codon sequences. Clonality was calculated as one minus the Shannon entropy normalized by the log of the number of unique productive sequences. Clones differing between time points or between blood and tumor were identified using Fisher's exact test with Benjamini-Hochberg correction, with an adjusted p below 0.01 applied as the threshold. TCRdb retrieved this table from immuneACCESS and kept in-frame rearrangements only. Not all clones are present; in checked studies, unresolved V genes account for under half, and no reason is known for the remainder. The DNA gave D and trimming, while V, J and clone size come from that table. The sample table holds 30,000 or so clones, of which around 75% were seen once. Jointly, the top ten make up more than 2% of the sample.

A note on this clone: The antigen this receptor binds is unknown. The record has no base qualities; no much larger clone is one base away.

The CDR3 has 14 amino acids, counting the end cysteine and phenylalanine. This entry keeps only the CDR3 DNA: 42 bases, framed from base 1. Cut back by 5 bases and 1 base, the V and J ends lie 12 bases apart. Sequences SGHDT (CDR1) and YYEEEE (CDR2) are obtained from the germline V gene. This sequence uses TRBV5-6 and TRBJ1-2; matching of 6 bases hints at TRBD1 as the D gene. The sequences come from PBMCs, collected around atezolizumab (anti-PD-L1) treatment. This clonotype was sampled from a man aged 50 or older with urothelial cancer. The CDR3 amino acid sequence is: CASRPTGHNYGYTF. The DNA is TGTGCCAGCAGACCCACAGGGCATAACTATGGCTACACCTTC.